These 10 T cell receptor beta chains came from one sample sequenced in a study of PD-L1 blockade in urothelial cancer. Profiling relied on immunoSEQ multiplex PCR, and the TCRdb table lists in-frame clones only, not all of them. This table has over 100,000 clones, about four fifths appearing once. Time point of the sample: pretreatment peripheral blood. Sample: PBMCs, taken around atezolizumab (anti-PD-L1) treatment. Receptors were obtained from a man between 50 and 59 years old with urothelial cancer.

The CDR3 DNA reads as TGCAGCGTTGGGGACAGGAATCTAAACACCATATATTTT. Amino acids: CSVGDRNLNTIYF. This sequence joins TRBV29-1 and TRBJ1-3; TRBD1 aligns across 8 bases. CDR3 length: 13 amino acids. After removal of 4 bases from V and 6 bases from J, the junction contained 5 bases not matched to a gene. Germline values: CDR1 SQVTM, CDR2 ANQGSEA.

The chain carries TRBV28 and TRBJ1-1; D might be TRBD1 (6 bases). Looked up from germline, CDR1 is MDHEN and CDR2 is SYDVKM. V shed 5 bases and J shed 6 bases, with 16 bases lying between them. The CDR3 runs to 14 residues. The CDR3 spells CASSPTGTVAEAFF. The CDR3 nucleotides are TGTGCCAGCAGTCCCACAGGGACGGTCGCTGAAGCTTTCTTT.

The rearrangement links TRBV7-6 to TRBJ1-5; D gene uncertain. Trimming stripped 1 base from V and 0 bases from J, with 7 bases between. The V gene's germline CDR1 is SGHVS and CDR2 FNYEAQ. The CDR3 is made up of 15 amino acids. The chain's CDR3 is CASSLGSYSNQPQHF. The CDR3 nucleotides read TGTGCCAGCAGCTTAGGGAGTTATAGCAATCAGCCCCAGCATTTT.

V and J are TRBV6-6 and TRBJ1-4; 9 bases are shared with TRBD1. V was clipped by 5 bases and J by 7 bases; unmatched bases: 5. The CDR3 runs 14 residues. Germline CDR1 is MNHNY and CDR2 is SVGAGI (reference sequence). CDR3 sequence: CASSAPGQGEKLFF. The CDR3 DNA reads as TGTGCCAGCAGTGCCCCGGGACAGGGTGAAAAACTGTTTTTT.

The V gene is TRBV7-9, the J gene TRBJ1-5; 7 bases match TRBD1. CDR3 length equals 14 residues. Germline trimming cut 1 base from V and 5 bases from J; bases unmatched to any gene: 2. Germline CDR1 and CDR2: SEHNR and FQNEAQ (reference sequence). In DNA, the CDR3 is TGTGCCAGCAGCTTAGGGCAGGGGGATCAGCCCCAGCATTTT. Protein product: CASSLGQGDQPQHF.

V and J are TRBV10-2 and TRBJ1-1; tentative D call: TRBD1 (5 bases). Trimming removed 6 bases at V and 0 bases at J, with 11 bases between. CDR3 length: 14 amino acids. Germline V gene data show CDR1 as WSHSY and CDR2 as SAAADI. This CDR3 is CASREGTLNTEAFF. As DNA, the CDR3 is TGCGCCAGCAGGGAAGGGACTCTGAACACTGAAGCTTTCTTT.

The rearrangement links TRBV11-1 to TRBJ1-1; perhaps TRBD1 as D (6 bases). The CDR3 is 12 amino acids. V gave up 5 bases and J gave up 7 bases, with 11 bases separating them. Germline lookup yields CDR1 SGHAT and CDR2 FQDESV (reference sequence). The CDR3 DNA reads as TGTGCCAGCAGCCCAGACAGGAATGAAGCTTTCTTT. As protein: CASSPDRNEAFF.

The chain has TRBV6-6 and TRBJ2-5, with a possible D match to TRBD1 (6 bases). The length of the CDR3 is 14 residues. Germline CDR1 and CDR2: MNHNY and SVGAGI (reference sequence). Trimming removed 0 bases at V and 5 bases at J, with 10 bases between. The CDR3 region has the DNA TGTGCCAGCAGTTACTCAACAGGGACGGAGACCCAGTACTTC. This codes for CASSYSTGTETQYF.

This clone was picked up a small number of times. CDR3 protein: CASSRTGAGEKLFF. The CDR3, as DNA: TGTGCCAGCAGTCGGACAGGGGCGGGGGAAAAACTGTTTTTT. The gene calls are TRBV6-1 and TRBJ1-4; the match to TRBD1 covers 9 bases. Germline CDR1 is MNHNS and CDR2 is SASEGT. This CDR3 region has 14 residues. With V trimmed by 5 bases and J by 8 bases, 6 bases remained unmatched.

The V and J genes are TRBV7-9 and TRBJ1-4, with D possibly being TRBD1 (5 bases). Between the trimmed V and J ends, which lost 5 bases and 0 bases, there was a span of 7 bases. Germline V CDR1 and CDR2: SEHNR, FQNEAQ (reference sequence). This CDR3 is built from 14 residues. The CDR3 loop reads CASSPGTTNEKLFF. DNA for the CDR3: TGTGCCAGCAGCCCAGGGACAACTAATGAAAAACTGTTTTTT.